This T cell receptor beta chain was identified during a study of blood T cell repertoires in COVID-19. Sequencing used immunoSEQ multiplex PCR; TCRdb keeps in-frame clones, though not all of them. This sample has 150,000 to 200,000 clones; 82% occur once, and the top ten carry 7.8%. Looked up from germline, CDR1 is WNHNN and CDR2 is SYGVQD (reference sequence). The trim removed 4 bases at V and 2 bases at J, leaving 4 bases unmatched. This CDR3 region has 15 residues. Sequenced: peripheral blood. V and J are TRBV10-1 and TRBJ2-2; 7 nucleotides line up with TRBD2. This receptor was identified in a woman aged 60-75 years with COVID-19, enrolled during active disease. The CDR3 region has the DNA TGCGCCAGCAGTGCACGCGGGGGTAACACCGGGGAGCTGTTTTTT. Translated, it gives CASSARGGNTGELFF.